This T cell receptor beta chain was recorded in a study of T cell responses to AZD1222 COVID-19 vaccine. The CDR3 extends over 13 amino acids. Germline loops: CDR1 SEHNR, CDR2 FQNEAQ (reference sequence). V was pared by 5 bases and J by 7 bases, with 15 bases between. Using immunoSEQ multiplex PCR, the repertoire was profiled, and TCRdb retains in-frame clones only, with some absent. Among fewer than 150,000 clones listed, 86% were seen once. This specimen was peripheral blood, taken 28 days after the second AZD1222 dose. This receptor was taken from an adult who received the AZD1222 COVID-19 vaccine. The chain is built from TRBV7-9 and TRBJ2-7; the D gene is possibly TRBD1 (6 bases). The CDR3 region has the DNA TGTGCCAGCAGCGCTACAGGGTTCGAGGAGCAGTACTTC. It specifies CASSATGFEEQYF.